The present entry profiles one TCR beta chain with its context. The data belong to a study of blood T cell repertoires in COVID-19. Study as a whole: The origin of the acute and convalescent COVID-19 samples was the United States, Italy and Spain. Sample material is recorded as cDNA or gDNA derived from T cells, B-cell-depleted T cells, or PBMCs.

The CDR3 length is 14 residues. J gave up 8 bases and V 3 bases, and 8 bases lay outside the gene matches. CDR1 and CDR2 (germline): SGDLS, YYNGEE. The authors' processing: Nucleated cell number was recorded as an estimate derived from reference gene primer amplification. Assay used: immunoSEQ multiplex PCR; TCRdb lists only in-frame clones, some missing. That table supplies the V and J calls and clone size; D and trimming were determined from the DNA. This sample has a few hundred thousand clones, with over 80% found just once. The clonotype originates from a man aged 30 to 39 who had recovered from COVID-19. The V gene is TRBV9, the J gene TRBJ2-1, with 7 bases matching TRBD1. Sequencing was performed on peripheral blood. The CDR3 loop reads CASSDADRADEQFF. In DNA form, the CDR3 reads TGTGCCAGCAGCGACGCAGACAGGGCTGATGAGCAGTTCTTC.